A single sample is the source of the 9 T cell receptor beta chains below, sequenced in a study of cytomegalovirus exposure and HLA in healthy donors. The primer mix had 60 Vbeta and 13 Jbeta primers. Clones were read by immunoSEQ multiplex PCR, and TCRdb kept only the in-frame ones, dropping some. The sample consists of roughly 100,000 clones, 65% to 85% of them appearing once. Sequenced sample: PBMCs. The receptors here all came from a middle-aged woman in good health and CMV-seronegative.

The chain uses TRBV7-9 and TRBJ1-2; 9 positions match TRBD1. The germline V gene encodes CDR1 SEHNR and CDR2 FQNEAQ (reference sequence). The V gene end was trimmed by 4 bases and the J gene end by 1 base; junction bases not matched to a gene: 4. This CDR3 is 15 amino acids long. CDR3 protein: CASSSRQGVNYGYTF. The DNA of the CDR3 is TGTGCCAGCAGCTCTCGACAGGGGGTTAACTATGGCTACACCTTC.

The sample holds one count of this clone. The rearrangement uses TRBV5-1 and TRBJ2-2; D may be TRBD2 (5 bases). Germline assignment: CDR1 SGHRS and CDR2 YFSETQ. CDR3 length: 16 residues. Trimming removed 1 base at V and 1 base at J, with 11 bases between. CDR3 in DNA: TGCGCCAGCAGCTTGACGCGGGTAATGAACACCGGGGAGCTGTTTTTT. This sequence encodes CASSLTRVMNTGELFF. The full variable domain, with the rest looked up from reference TRBV5-1 and TRBJ2-2, is KAGVTQTPRYLIKTRGQQVTLSCSPISGHRSVSWYQQTPGQGLQFLFEYFSETQRNKGNFPGRFSGRQFSNSRSEMNVSTLELGDSALYLCASSLTRVMNTGELFFGEGSRLTVL.

This clone was counted only a few times. The chain recombines TRBV7-6 with TRBJ2-2, with TRBD2 matching over 7 bases. V trimming: 7 bases; J trimming: 8 bases; junction bases outside the gene matches: 19. The CDR3 contains 17 residues. CDR1 SGHVS and CDR2 FNYEAQ come from the germline V gene. The CDR3 sequence is CASIDGIGLAAGGELFF. CDR3 in DNA: TGTGCCAGCATCGATGGGATTGGGCTAGCGGCCGGGGGGGAGCTGTTTTTT. The full variable domain, completed using reference TRBV7-6 and TRBJ2-2, is GAGVSQSPRYKVTKRGQDVALRCDPISGHVSLYWYRQALGQGPEFLTYFNYEAQQDKSGLPNDRFSAERPEGSISTLTIQRTEQRDSAMYRCASIDGIGLAAGGELFFGEGSRLTVL.

The rearrangement joins TRBV4-3 to TRBJ2-2; a possible D gene is TRBD2 (5 bases). V was trimmed by 3 bases and J by 5 bases, leaving 10 bases between them. Germline assignment: CDR1 LGHNA and CDR2 YSLEER. This CDR3 has 14 residues. DNA of the CDR3: TGCGCCAGCAGCCATTTCGCGGGTACCGGGGAGCTGTTTTTT. Protein: CASSHFAGTGELFF.

This clone was detected only a few times. A junction boundary mismatches the germline segment, possibly from a read error. The chain carries TRBV7-9 and TRBJ2-6, with a weak D call TRBD2 (5 bases). The germline V gene encodes CDR1 SEHNR and CDR2 FQNEAQ (reference sequence). The CDR3 length is 17 residues. The CDR3, as DNA: TGTTCCAGCAGCTCCTTACGGGGATCCTCTGGGGCCAACGTCCTGACTTTC. Residues: CSSSSLRGSSGANVLTF.

The V call is TRBV7-2, the J call TRBJ2-7; 8 nucleotides align to TRBD2. The germline CDR1 and CDR2 sequences are SGHTA and FQGNSA. CDR3 size: 15 residues. V trimming: 2 bases; J trimming: 2 bases; junction bases outside the gene matches: 5. CDR3 in amino acids: CASSLSGSPTYEQYF. The CDR3 nucleotides read TGTGCCAGCAGCTTAAGCGGGAGCCCCACCTACGAGCAGTACTTC.

V is TRBV28 and J is TRBJ2-1, with 8 bases identical to TRBD2. Losses at the gene ends were 3 bases for V and 9 bases for J; bases not matched to a gene: 7. Germline lookup yields CDR1 MDHEN and CDR2 SYDVKM. The CDR3 extends over 14 amino acids. CDR3 bases: TGTGCCAGCAGTTTTTCGGGACTAGTCACTGAGCAGTTCTTC. Translation: CASSFSGLVTEQFF.

This clone was seen only a few times. Here the CDR3 DNA reads TGTGCCACCAGCAGGGTAGGGGCAGGGGGTCAGCCCCAGCATTTT. The encoded protein is CATSRVGAGGQPQHF. This rearrangement joins TRBV15 to TRBJ1-5; the match to TRBD1 covers 7 bases. Germline CDR1 is LNHNV and CDR2 is YYDKDF (reference sequence). Trimming cost V 3 bases and J 6 bases; bases outside gene matches: 8. CDR3 length: 15 amino acids.

This chain uses TRBV5-4 with TRBJ1-2; the match to TRBD1 covers 8 bases. CDR3 length: 16 amino acids. Germline lookup yields CDR1 SGHNT and CDR2 YYREEE (reference sequence). With 0 bases clipped from V and 0 bases from J, the junction kept 4 bases outside the gene matches. DNA of the CDR3: TGTGCCAGCAGCTTGGCGGACAGGGCGCCTAACTATGGCTACACCTTC. It encodes CASSLADRAPNYGYTF.